This TCR beta chain was observed in a study of blood T cell repertoires in COVID-19. Clones were read by immunoSEQ multiplex PCR, and TCRdb kept only the in-frame ones, dropping some. The profile shows under 300,000 clones, approximately 85% of them singletons. Trimming took 7 bases from V and 0 from J; bases not matched to a gene: 10. Germline CDR1 is MDHEN and CDR2 is SYDVKM. This CDR3 contains 16 residues. The sequence derives from an elderly man with acute or convalescent COVID-19. Sequenced sample: peripheral blood. The chain uses TRBV28 and TRBJ1-1, with 8 bases aligning to TRBD1. CDR3 protein: CASTLGTGSLNTEAFF. The CDR3 nucleotides are TGTGCCAGCACCCTCGGGACAGGTAGCCTGAACACTGAAGCTTTCTTT.